The rows below give T cell receptor beta chains drawn from one sample of a study of cytotoxic CD8 clonotypes in ibrutinib-treated CLL. Repertoires were generated with immunoSEQ multiplex PCR, while TCRdb's copy carries only in-frame clones and drops some. This sample has roughly 330,000 clones; roughly 71% occur once, and the top ten carry around 6.6%. The source material was PBMCs, sampled after 36 months of ibrutinib treatment. These receptors were obtained from a human donor with chronic lymphocytic leukemia. Each CDR3 is given with its conserved first and last residue. Fields, in order: CDR3 protein, CDR3 DNA, D gene, V gene, clone size, J gene. The D gene is left open where the match is weak. Clone size appears in some rows only: once, few, many, or a class for an expanded clone.

CDR3: CAISESGGTAYGYTF
DNA: TGTGCCATCAGTGAGTCTGGGGGGACAGCATATGGCTACACCTTC
D: TRBD1
V: TRBV10-3
size: once
J: TRBJ1-2

CDR3: CASSERGDGRETQYF
DNA: TGTGCCAGCAGTGAGAGAGGGGATGGGAGGGAGACCCAGTACTTC
D: NA
V: TRBV2
size: NA
J: TRBJ2-5

CDR3: CASSYLSNQPQHF
DNA: TGTGCCAGCAGTTACCTAAGCAATCAGCCCCAGCATTTT
D: NA
V: TRBV6-5
size: NA
J: TRBJ1-5

CDR3: CASSDPGRGNTIYF
DNA: TGCGCCAGCAGTGACCCGGGACGAGGAAACACCATATATTTT
D: NA
V: TRBV10-1
size: NA
J: TRBJ1-3

CDR3: CASSPGTGGHTGELFF
DNA: TGTGCCAGCTCACCGGGGACAGGAGGGCACACCGGGGAGCTGTTTTTT
D: TRBD1
V: TRBV18
size: NA
J: TRBJ2-2

CDR3: CAISEPETGAQNEQYF
DNA: TGTGCCATCAGTGAGCCGGAGACGGGTGCCCAGAACGAGCAGTACTTC
D: NA
V: TRBV10-3
size: NA
J: TRBJ2-7

CDR3: CASSPRDRETDTQYF
DNA: TGTGCCAGCTCACCAAGGGACAGGGAGACAGATACGCAGTATTTT
D: TRBD1
V: TRBV18
size: NA
J: TRBJ2-3

CDR3: CASSLSGVGSYNEQFF
DNA: TGTGCCAGCAGTTTATCAGGGGTGGGTTCCTACAATGAGCAGTTCTTC
D: NA
V: TRBV28
size: NA
J: TRBJ2-1

CDR3: CASSLTGTGVPEQFF
DNA: TGCGCCAGCAGCTTAACCGGGACAGGAGTTCCTGAGCAGTTCTTC
D: TRBD1
V: TRBV5-1
size: NA
J: TRBJ2-1

CDR3: CASSPSGPSGTQYF
DNA: TGTGCCAGCTCACCATCAGGGCCTTCTGGGACCCAGTACTTC
D: NA
V: TRBV18
size: few
J: TRBJ2-5

CDR3: CASSLEAGPYEQYF
DNA: TGTGCCAGCAGCTTAGAAGCGGGCCCCTACGAGCAGTACTTC
D: NA
V: TRBV7-6
size: NA
J: TRBJ2-7

CDR3: CASSIAGGGGETQYF
DNA: TGTGCCAGTAGTATAGCTGGAGGAGGGGGGGAGACCCAGTACTTC
D: NA
V: TRBV19
size: NA
J: TRBJ2-5

CDR3: CANSRVGSYEQYF
DNA: TGTGCCAACTCCAGGGTAGGATCCTACGAGCAGTACTTC
D: NA
V: TRBV21-1
size: few
J: TRBJ2-7

CDR3: CASSPLLTGELFF
DNA: TGTGCCAGCAGCCCTCTTTTGACCGGGGAGCTGTTTTTT
D: NA
V: TRBV9
size: NA
J: TRBJ2-2